This T cell receptor (beta chain) was observed in a study of blood T cell repertoires in COVID-19. Study background: Whether acute or convalescent, the COVID-19 samples came from the United States, Italy and Spain. PBMCs, B-cell-depleted T cells, or T cells were the source of the cDNA or gDNA that made up the material.

Per the germline V gene, CDR1 is SGHAT and CDR2 is FQNNGV. The CDR3 loop spans 12 amino acids. Trimming removed 4 bases from V and 8 bases from J, with 6 bases in between. Source study methods: Amplification with reference gene primers provided the estimates of nucleated cell counts. Measured with immunoSEQ multiplex PCR; TCRdb has only the in-frame clones, and not every one. V and J calls plus clone size are reproduced from that table; the DNA served to infer D and trimming. Among tens of thousands of clones listed, roughly 89% were seen once. The J gene is TRBJ1-6, the V gene TRBV11-2; the D gene is possibly TRBD1 (6 bases). The source material was peripheral blood. This clonotype was obtained from a woman of 80 years or more with active or convalescent COVID-19. The CDR3 DNA is TGTGCCAGCAGCTCAGGGGATTCACCCCTCCACTTT. This encodes CASSSGDSPLHF.